Below are 16 T cell receptor beta chains sequenced from a single sample in a study of identifying expanded T cells in peripheral blood. The table came from immunoSEQ multiplex PCR; TCRdb's copy has only in-frame clones and leaves some out. The repertoire consists of 75,000 to 90,000 clones, with roughly 89% occurring once and the leading ten covering roughly 7.3%. Sequenced input: blood. The receptors derive from a person aged 18 to 75 in good health.

The J gene is TRBJ1-1, the V gene TRBV6-5; no definite D call. Germline CDR1 reads MNHEY; CDR2 reads SVGAGI. CDR3 length: 11 amino acids. Trimming shortened V by 6 bases and J by 5 bases, and 7 bases separated the two germline ends. The CDR3 sequence: CASSHGTEAFF. The CDR3 DNA reads as TGTGCCAGCAGCCACGGGACTGAAGCTTTCTTT.

This clone was observed a single time. The chain couples TRBV5-1 to TRBJ1-1; 9 bases are shared with TRBD1. The CDR3 totals 17 residues. Germline assignment: CDR1 SGHRS and CDR2 YFSETQ. V lost 0 bases, J lost 3 bases, and 9 bases stayed unmatched. CDR3 DNA: TGCGCCAGCAGCTTGGCCGCAACAGGGGGCGCAGACACTGAAGCTTTCTTT. Translation: CASSLAATGGADTEAFF. Complete variable domain (other parts from reference TRBV5-1 and TRBJ1-1): KAGVTQTPRYLIKTRGQQVTLSCSPISGHRSVSWYQQTPGQGLQFLFEYFSETQRNKGNFPGRFSGRQFSNSRSEMNVSTLELGDSALYLCASSLAATGGADTEAFFGQGTRLTVV.

With respect to this clone: This sample also contains other DNA sequences that code for the same CDR3. The V gene is TRBV7-2, the J gene TRBJ1-5, with TRBD1 matching 7 bases. V lost 1 base and J lost 7; bases outside the gene matches: 4. Germline values: CDR1 SGHTA, CDR2 FQGNSA. The CDR3 is 14 residues long. The CDR3 nucleotides are TGTGCCAGCAGCTTAGAACAGGGGAGCCAGCCCCAGCATTTT. Protein product: CASSLEQGSQPQHF.

In regard to this clone: Other nucleotide sequences in the sample specify the same CDR3. J is TRBJ1-5 and V is TRBV7-9; D is ambiguous. The CDR3 extends over 13 amino acids. Germline values: CDR1 SEHNR, CDR2 FQNEAQ (reference sequence). V dropped 3 bases and J dropped 4 bases, with 7 bases sitting between them. CDR3 bases: TGTGCCAGCAGCTTGAACAGTAATCAGCCCCAGCATTTT. It is translated as CASSLNSNQPQHF.

The chain has TRBV5-4 and TRBJ2-3; D call uncertain. CDR1 SGHNT and CDR2 YYREEE come from the germline V gene (reference sequence). V was trimmed by 0 bases and J by 3 bases, leaving 11 bases between them. The CDR3 loop spans 15 amino acids. CDR3 bases: TGTGCCAGCAGCTTGGGGACCCCGGGTACAGATACGCAGTATTTT. It codes for CASSLGTPGTDTQYF.

The V call is TRBV14, the J call TRBJ1-5; D is possibly TRBD1 (5 bases). The V end was cut by 2 bases, the J end by 3 bases, with 8 bases between. CDR3 length equals 14 residues. Germline assignment: CDR1 SGHDN and CDR2 FVKESK. CDR3 in amino acids: CASSQTGNNQPQHF. The DNA for the CDR3 is TGTGCCAGCAGCCAAACAGGAAACAATCAGCCCCAGCATTTT.

This clone has just a few counts. V gene TRBV10-2 combines with J gene TRBJ2-1, with D perhaps matching TRBD1 or TRBD2 (5 bases each). The CDR3 spans 17 residues. Trimming cost V 3 bases and J 2 bases, with 17 bases left between them. Germline V CDR1 and CDR2: WSHSY, SAAADI. The CDR3 sequence: CASSDQPGPHPYNEQFF. As DNA, the CDR3 is TGCGCCAGCAGTGACCAACCGGGACCCCATCCCTACAATGAGCAGTTCTTC.

CDR3: CASTRDGLRDEKLFF. The CDR3 DNA sequence: TGTGCCAGCACTCGGGACGGATTAAGGGATGAAAAACTGTTTTTT. The rearrangement links TRBV18 to TRBJ1-4; maybe TRBD1 (5 bases). The germline gives CDR1 KGHSH, CDR2 LQKENI. Trimming removed 8 bases from V and 6 bases from J, with 19 bases in between. The CDR3 runs to 15 residues.

This clone was detected a few times. The rearrangement uses TRBV14 and TRBJ1-1; D is perhaps TRBD1 (5 bases). Between the trimmed V and J ends, which lost 0 bases and 1 base, there was a span of 15 bases. Germline V CDR1 and CDR2: SGHDN, FVKESK. This CDR3 comprises 17 residues. DNA for the CDR3: TGTGCCAGCAGCCAAGAGAGGGGAAACAGGAGGAACACTGAAGCTTTCTTT. This translates into CASSQERGNRRNTEAFF.

In this sample, this clone turned up once. V is TRBV6-5 and J is TRBJ1-4, with TRBD1 identical over 8 bases. CDR3 length: 14 residues. Per germline, CDR1 MNHEY and CDR2 SVGAGI. The ends lost 2 bases at V and 8 bases at J; junction bases unmatched: 4. The CDR3 loop reads CASSYQGAGEKLFF. The DNA of the CDR3 is TGTGCCAGCAGTTACCAGGGGGCTGGGGAAAAACTGTTTTTT.

The chain links TRBV6-5 to TRBJ1-2, with a possible D match to TRBD1 (5 bases). Germline CDR1 MNHEY, CDR2 SVGAGI. The CDR3 runs 14 residues. V lost 3 bases, J lost 5 bases, and 13 bases lay in between. The CDR3 loop reads CASSYAPGGYGYTF. CDR3 coding DNA: TGTGCCAGCAGTTATGCCCCGGGGGGATATGGCTACACCTTC.

V gene TRBV5-4 combines with J gene TRBJ2-1; no reliable D call. CDR1 SGHNT and CDR2 YYREEE come from the germline V gene (reference sequence). The V end lost 4 bases, the J end lost 6 bases, and 8 bases lay between the germline ends. The CDR3 runs to 12 residues. CDR3 loop: CASSRNGNEQFF. CDR3 nucleotides: TGTGCCAGCAGCCGTAACGGCAATGAGCAGTTCTTC. The full variable domain, in which reference TRBV5-4 and TRBJ2-1 provide the parts outside the CDR3, is ETGVTQSPTHLIKTRGQQVTLRCSSQSGHNTVSWYQQALGQGPQFIFQYYREEENGRGNFPPRFSGLQFPNYSSELNVNALELDDSALYLCASSRNGNEQFFGPGTRLTVL.

J is TRBJ1-1 and V is TRBV10-3; TRBD1 agrees at 9 bases. V dropped 11 bases and J dropped 3; count of bases not matched to a gene: 7. Germline V gives CDR1 ENHRY, CDR2 SYGVKD. The CDR3 is 13 amino acids. The CDR3 spells CAVTDRGDTEAFF. The CDR3 coding sequence is TGTGCCGTCACCGACAGGGGGGACACTGAAGCTTTCTTT.

The chain joins TRBV7-3 to TRBJ2-7; TRBD1 matches 8 bases. The CDR3 is 15 residues long. Germline V gene lookup returns CDR1 SGHTA and CDR2 FQGTGA. Trimming took 5 bases from V and 2 from J; bases not matched to a gene: 8. CDR3 sequence reads: CASSPGTGIPYEQYF. The CDR3 nucleotides are TGTGCCAGCAGCCCAGGGACAGGCATTCCCTACGAGCAGTACTTC.

The chain recombines TRBV7-9 with TRBJ1-3, with D uncertain. The CDR3 loop spans 14 amino acids. CDR1 is SEHNR, CDR2 FQNEAQ, per germline (reference sequence). Trimming stripped 5 bases from V and 0 bases from J, with 8 bases between. The CDR3: CASSPTSSGNTIYF. CDR3 coding DNA: TGTGCCAGCAGCCCCACCAGCTCTGGAAACACCATATATTTT.

The count of this clone is one. The chain couples TRBV7-3 to TRBJ2-5, with D hard to call. The CDR3 consists of 13 residues. V lost 3 bases and J 7 bases, leaving 12 bases between the germline ends. Germline V gene sequence: CDR1 SGHTA, CDR2 FQGTGA. CDR3 amino acids: CASSLGMDGTQYF. The CDR3 bases are TGTGCCAGCAGCTTGGGTATGGACGGGACCCAGTACTTC.